These 7 T cell receptor beta chains were all obtained from the same sample, sequenced in a study of blood T cells in healthy people across ages. A second PCR, run for about 7 to 11 cycles, used a sample-barcoded 5' primer plus a J-beta primer mix. TCRdb analysed the 5' RACE reads with MiXCR anew, one entry per CDR3 protein. The sample records some 1.4 million distinct CDR3 sequences, 42% being singletons. What was sequenced was blood. These receptors were taken from a young woman in good health.

This clonotype turned up a few times. V gene TRBV20-1 combines with J gene TRBJ2-5; 12 bases line up with TRBD2. J gave up 5 bases and V 4 bases, and 5 bases lay outside the gene matches. This CDR3 spans 14 amino acids. Germline CDR1 is DFQATT and CDR2 is SNEGSKA (reference sequence). CDR3 sequence (DNA): TGCAGTGCTACTAGCGGGGGGGCCTTTGAGACCCAGTACTTC. Its protein is CSATSGGAFETQYF.

Details on this clonotype: A read error is possible here, since a much larger clone lies one base away. This chain links TRBV7-2 with TRBJ2-7; D uncertain. Germline V gives CDR1 SGHTA, CDR2 FQGNSA. This CDR3 is built from 12 residues. The DNA for the CDR3 is TGTGCCAGCAGCTTAGACCTCTACGTGCAGTACTTC. Amino acid sequence: CASSLDLYVQYF.

This clonotype was seen many times. This rearrangement joins TRBV12-3 or TRBV12-4 to TRBJ2-5; TRBD1 aligns across 8 bases. Trimming took 6 bases from V and 2 from J; bases not matched to a gene: 2. The CDR3 totals 13 residues. Here the CDR3 DNA reads TGTGCCAGCAGCTGGGACAGGCAAGAGACCCAGTACTTC. Translation: CASSWDRQETQYF.

V and J are TRBV5-1 and TRBJ2-2; D tentatively fits TRBD1 or TRBD2 (5 bases each). The CDR3 loop spans 13 amino acids. Germline-derived CDR1 and CDR2 are SGHRS and YFSETQ. V was cut by 4 bases and J by 7 bases, with 11 bases left in between. The CDR3 region has the DNA TGCGCCAGCAGCCGGGACCTAGACGGGGAGCTGTTTTTT. Residues: CASSRDLDGELFF.

This clonotype was counted between two and nine times. The chain links TRBV20-1 to TRBJ2-7; 8 bases are a match to TRBD1. Per germline, CDR1 DFQATT and CDR2 SNEGSKA (reference sequence). The CDR3 loop spans 15 amino acids. J gave up 0 bases and V 5 bases, and 9 bases lay outside the gene matches. The CDR3 here is CSAQIRDRSSYEQYF. In nucleotides, the CDR3 is TGCAGTGCTCAGATACGGGACAGGAGCTCCTACGAGCAGTACTTC.

This clonotype came up once. The chain has TRBV5-1 and TRBJ2-2; no reliable D call. CDR1 SGHRS and CDR2 YFSETQ come from the germline V gene. V was trimmed by 0 bases and J by 8 bases, leaving 14 bases between them. The CDR3 contains 15 residues. DNA of the CDR3: TGCGCCAGCAGCTTGGCTGACCTTAGGCCTGGGGAGCTGTTTTTT. This encodes CASSLADLRPGELFF.

This clonotype was seen only a few times. The chain has TRBV5-1 and TRBJ2-3; 13 nucleotides align to TRBD2. This CDR3 is built from 16 residues. V shed 2 bases and J 1 base; nucleotides not matched to a gene: 1. The germline gives CDR1 SGHRS, CDR2 YFSETQ. CDR3 in amino acids: CASSFGTSGGTDTQYF. The CDR3, as DNA: TGCGCCAGCAGCTTCGGGACTAGCGGGGGCACAGATACGCAGTATTTT.